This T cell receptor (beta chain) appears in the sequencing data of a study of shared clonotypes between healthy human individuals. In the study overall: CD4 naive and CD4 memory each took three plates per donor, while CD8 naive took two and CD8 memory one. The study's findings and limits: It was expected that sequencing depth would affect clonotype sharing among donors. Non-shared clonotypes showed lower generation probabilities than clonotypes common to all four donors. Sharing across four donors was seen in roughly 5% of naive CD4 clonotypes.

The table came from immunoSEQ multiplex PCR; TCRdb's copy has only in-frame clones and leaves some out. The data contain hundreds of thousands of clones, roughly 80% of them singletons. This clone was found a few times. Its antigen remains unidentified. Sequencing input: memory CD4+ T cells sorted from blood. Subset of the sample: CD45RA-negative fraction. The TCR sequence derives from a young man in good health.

The CDR3 loop is CASSLGSRNQPQHF. As DNA, the CDR3 is TGTGCCAGCAGTTTGGGATCGCGCAATCAGCCCCAGCATTTT. V and J are TRBV28 and TRBJ1-5; D is uncertain. Germline assignment: CDR1 MDHEN and CDR2 SYDVKM. The CDR3 extends over 14 amino acids. With 3 bases removed from V and 2 bases from J, the gap between germline ends came to 8 bases.